Listed below are T cell receptor beta chains from one sample, sequenced in a study of blood T cells in healthy people across ages. TCRdb re-called the 5' RACE reads through MiXCR, storing one row per CDR3 protein. The sample includes under 950,000 distinct CDR3 sequences, roughly 20% seen only once; the top ten take around 22%. Sequencing input: blood. These receptors were collected from a man in his sixties or seventies in good health. Both conserved end residues are part of each CDR3. The D gene is left open where the match is weak. A clone size is listed for some rows: how often the clone was seen (once, few, many), or a class if it is expanded.

TRBD1 | TRBJ1-2 | TRBV5-6 | NA | TGTGCCAGCAGCCCGGTGACAGGGAATGGCTACACCTTC | CASSPVTGNGYTF
NA | TRBJ2-1 | TRBV21-1 | few | TGTGCCAGCAGCAAATTGGGAGGGCCCAGTTACTACAATGAGCAGTTCTTC | CASSKLGGPSYYNEQFF
NA | TRBJ1-5 | TRBV2 | few | TGTGCCAGCAGTGAATCTTATAGCAATCAGCCCCAGCATTTT | CASSESYSNQPQHF
NA | TRBJ1-3 | TRBV6-1 | NA | TGTGCCAGCAGTGCCTCTGGTTCCTCTGGAAACACCATATATTTT | CASSASGSSGNTIYF
NA | TRBJ2-6 | TRBV29-1 | few | TGCGGCGTTGGTTGGTCTGGGGCCAACGTCCTGACTTTC | CGVGWSGANVLTF
NA | TRBJ1-5 | TRBV6-6 | NA | TGTGCCAGCAGCTCCGGGGTGACCAATCAGCCCCAGCATTTT | CASSSGVTNQPQHF
NA | TRBJ1-3 | TRBV18 | NA | TGTGCCAGCTCACCGACACAGCAACTGGGGCACTCTGGAAACACCATATATTTT | CASSPTQQLGHSGNTIYF
NA | TRBJ2-1 | TRBV7-2 | NA | TGTGCCAGCAGCCCGGAGTCAGGTTCATACAATGAGCAGTTCTTC | CASSPESGSYNEQFF
NA | TRBJ2-3 | TRBV10-1 | NA | TGCGCCAGCAGTCCGGACCGGGGAGATACGCAGTATTTT | CASSPDRGDTQYF
NA | TRBJ2-1 | TRBV19 | few | TGTGCCAGTAGTACCCGAGCAGGGATAGTAGAGCAGTTCTTC | CASSTRAGIVEQFF
NA | TRBJ1-1 | TRBV6-1 | NA | TGTGCCAGCAGTGAATCCCTGGCCATGCCTTCGCGAGCTTTCTTT | CASSESLAMPSRAFF
TRBD1 | TRBJ1-5 | TRBV10-2 | NA | TGCGCCAGCAACCCGACAGGGCAACAGCCCCAGCATTTT | CASNPTGQQPQHF
NA | TRBJ2-7 | TRBV18 | many | TGTGCCAGCTCGCCCACGGACGACTACGAGCAGTACTTC | CASSPTDDYEQYF
TRBD1 | TRBJ2-7 | TRBV20-1 | many | TGCAGTGCTCCCCGGGACAGCTCCTACGAGCAGTACTTC | CSAPRDSSYEQYF
TRBD1 | TRBJ2-4 | TRBV5-1 | NA | TGCGCCAGCAGCCCCGGACAGGGGGACACCCAAAACATTCAGTACTTC | CASSPGQGDTQNIQYF
NA | TRBJ1-2 | TRBV5-1 | NA | TGCACCAGCAGCCCCTCCTTCTATGGCTACACCTTC | CTSSPSFYGYTF
NA | TRBJ1-1 | TRBV29-1 | NA | TGCAGCGTTGAACGGCACCCGAACACTGAAGCTTTCTTT | CSVERHPNTEAFF
NA | TRBJ1-2 | TRBV12-3/TRBV12-4 | NA | TGTGCCAGCAGAACGACGGAGAACTATGGCTACACCTTC | CASRTTENYGYTF
TRBD2 | TRBJ2-5 | TRBV5-1 | NA | TGCGCCAGCAGTCGGGACTATACAGAGACCCAGTACTTC | CASSRDYTETQYF
NA | TRBJ2-1 | TRBV12-3/TRBV12-4 | few | TGTGCCAGCAGTTTACAGGCGTTAGAGCAGTTCTTC | CASSLQALEQFF
TRBD1 | TRBJ2-2 | TRBV10-3 | NA | TGCGACAGCGGACAGGGGAGCCACACCGGGGAGCTGTTTTTT | CDSGQGSHTGELFF
NA | TRBJ1-5 | TRBV7-2 | NA | TGTGCCAGCAGCTTAGAATTCTCTGGGTATCAGCCCCAGCATTTT | CASSLEFSGYQPQHF
NA | TRBJ1-1 | TRBV11-3 | few | TGTGCCAGCAGCCCCGGGGGGGCGGGTGACACTGAAGCTTTCTTT | CASSPGGAGDTEAFF
NA | TRBJ1-4 | TRBV2 | NA | TGTGCCAGCCGGAATCGAGACAGATTAGAAAAACTGTTTTTT | CASRNRDRLEKLFF
NA | TRBJ2-2 | TRBV6-6 | few | TGTGCCAGCATAAGGGGGGACACCGGGGAGCTGTTTTTT | CASIRGDTGELFF
NA | TRBJ2-7 | TRBV9 | many | TGTGCCAGCAGCGTAGCTTCATCCTCTCTCTACGAGCAGTACTTC | CASSVASSSLYEQYF
NA | TRBJ2-4 | TRBV18 | NA | TGTGCCAGCTCACCACCGGGGCAGAGTACAATAGCCAAAAACATTCAGTACTTC | CASSPPGQSTIAKNIQYF
TRBD2 | TRBJ2-3 | TRBV11-2 | few | TGTGCCAGCAGCTTTGGCGGGGGAGGCCTAGATACGCAGTATTTT | CASSFGGGGLDTQYF
TRBD2 | TRBJ2-7 | TRBV6-1 | few | TGTGCCACATGGGAGGGGAATACTGTCGAGCAGTACTTC | CATWEGNTVEQYF
NA | TRBJ1-5 | TRBV5-1 | few | TGCGCCAGCAGCTTGGGGGCAGGGAGTATGGGCAATCAGCCCCAGCATTTT | CASSLGAGSMGNQPQHF
NA | TRBJ2-5 | TRBV12-3/TRBV12-4 | few | TGTGCCAGCACGGTACGGCGGCAGTACCAAGAGACCCAGTACTTC | CASTVRRQYQETQYF
TRBD1 | TRBJ2-1 | TRBV24-1 | few | TGTGCCACCAGTGACCCCGGGACAGGGAGCCTTCTTGAGCAGTTCTTC | CATSDPGTGSLLEQFF
NA | TRBJ1-2 | TRBV12-3/TRBV12-4 | NA | TGTGCCAGCAGCACCCCGACAGGTCCGTTTAATGGCTACACCTTC | CASSTPTGPFNGYTF
NA | TRBJ2-5 | TRBV7-2 | few | TGTGCCAGCTCACAGGGCAGTGGCTGGGAGACCCAGTACTTC | CASSQGSGWETQYF
NA | TRBJ2-3 | TRBV29-1 | NA | TGCAGCGTTGACCACACAGATACGCAGTATTTT | CSVDHTDTQYF
TRBD2 | TRBJ2-3 | TRBV28 | NA | TGTGCCAGCAGTTTCGTACTAGCGGGAACAGATACGCAGTATTTT | CASSFVLAGTDTQYF
TRBD1 | TRBJ1-1 | TRBV12-3/TRBV12-4 | few | TGTGCCAGCAGTTTCCAGGGGGCCGAAGCTTTCTTT | CASSFQGAEAFF
TRBD2 | TRBJ2-3 | TRBV20-1 | NA | TGCAGTGCCCCGAGGACTAGCGGGGGCACAGATACGCAGTATTTT | CSAPRTSGGTDTQYF
NA | TRBJ1-4 | TRBV7-2 | NA | TGTGCCGTTCGGGGCATCGATGAAAACCTGTTTTTT | CAVRGIDENLFF
NA | TRBJ2-1 | TRBV6-5 | few | TGTGCCAGCAGTTACTCCCCGAATAATGAGCAGTTCTTC | CASSYSPNNEQFF
NA | TRBJ2-7 | TRBV15 | many | TGTGCCACCAGCAGAGATCCTTCCTACGAGCAGTACTTC | CATSRDPSYEQYF
NA | TRBJ1-5 | TRBV7-8 | few | TGTGCCAGCAGCTTAGTTGGGGGTTGGAGCAATCAGCCCCAGCATTTT | CASSLVGGWSNQPQHF
NA | TRBJ1-4 | TRBV6-1 | NA | TGTGCCAGCACCTTCGAGGACTTACCTGCAACTAATGAAAAACTGTTTTTT | CASTFEDLPATNEKLFF
TRBD2 | TRBJ2-3 | TRBV5-1 | few | TGCGCCAGCAGCTTAATCGGGACTAGCGGCACAGATACGCAGTATTTT | CASSLIGTSGTDTQYF
TRBD1 | TRBJ2-3 | TRBV20-1 | NA | TGCAGTGCTAGCCGGCAGGGGGCAGATACGCAGTATTTT | CSASRQGADTQYF
NA | TRBJ2-3 | TRBV11-1 | NA | TGTGCCAGCAGCCCCCTAATCGGGGGCGTGGGCACAGATACGCAGTATTTT | CASSPLIGGVGTDTQYF
NA | TRBJ2-5 | TRBV19 | many | TGTGCCAGTAGTGCCTTACAAGAGACCCAGTACTTC | CASSALQETQYF
NA | TRBJ2-7 | TRBV21-1 | few | TGTGCCAGCCCCAGGCACGTTAGGGCCTGCGACGAGCAGTACTTC | CASPRHVRACDEQYF
TRBD1 | TRBJ1-1 | TRBV12-3/TRBV12-4 | few | TGTGCCAGCAGTTTCGGCAGGGGGCTCACTGAAGCTTTCTTT | CASSFGRGLTEAFF